This T cell receptor beta chain is drawn from a study of tumor and adjacent non-tumor tissue in lung cancer (dated by TCRdb to the late 2010s). With regard to the full study: Patients with adenocarcinoma (12), squamous cell carcinoma (2) and small cell lung cancer (1) were included in the cohort. The 15 enrolled patients, of whom approximately 10 were men and 5 were women, were aged about 31 to 85 years and were diagnosed with TNM stage I to III disease. A total of fewer than 150 million productive TCRbeta reads were generated by sequencing, corresponding to an average of roughly 4 million reads per sample. The study compared bulk TCRbeta repertoires between lung tumor tissue and matched distant non-tumor lung tissue from more than twelve lung cancer patients. Approximately 31 paired specimens, one tumor and one normal lung sample per patient, were profiled by TCRbeta CDR3 sequencing.

For CDR1 and CDR2, the germline V gene lists SGHAT and FQNNGV. Measured from the cysteine to the phenylalanine, the CDR3 is 15 residues long. The DNA shown is the 45-base CDR3, in frame from base 1. RNA was isolated from bulk unsorted tissue, and RNA quality was assessed with a NanoDrop ND-1000 and an Agilent 2100. Normal lung samples were distant non-tumor tissue taken more than 3 cm from the tumor edge. Donors were newly diagnosed lung cancer patients admitted for thoracic surgery in China between August and November 2014, without prior chemotherapy. Patients with previous radiotherapy or chemotherapy, or with another concurrent cancer, were excluded from the study. Pieces of surgical tissue measuring about 1-2.1 cm3 were kept in RNAlater solution and held at -80 degrees C until needed. Broad study findings and their caveats: Peripheral blood was not sequenced, so blood TCRbeta repertoires were not examined in the lung cancer patients of the study. Significantly higher TCR diversity (inverse Simpson) was observed in tumor tissue than in normal lung tissue (431.37 vs 166.20, P = 0.0075, Mann-Whitney U test). TCR diversity was significantly higher in younger patients, and greater tumor TCR diversity was associated with shorter overall survival and shorter disease-free survival. The top 100 clones accounted for a significantly larger cumulative portion of the repertoire in normal lung than in tumor tissue. The cohort had only around 15 patients, and the authors noted that larger samples and more detailed clinical data are needed. Neither the sequencing platform nor unique molecular identifiers are named or mentioned anywhere in the methods.

Library generation was performed with multiplex PCR. Sequencing relied on an Illumina HiSeq 2500. TCRbeta libraries were constructed through three rounds of nested PCR with primers (Table S4) according to protocols modified from ARM-PCR. Before sequencing, PCR products in the 200-500 bp range were cut out of the gel and cleaned up using the QIAquick gel extraction kit. In the authors' own workflow: Trimmomatic was used to clean the reads, FLASH was used to merge the reads into complete CDR3 sequences, and MiTCR was used to assign the reads to V(D)J germline segments. Clonal diversity was calculated as the inverse Simpson's index using VDJtools. Productive reads were defined as in-frame sequences without a premature stop codon. In-frame beta chains were kept once TCRdb had trimmed the public reads at Q25 with fastp and called clones with MiXCR. Each entry is one CDR3 protein sequence, shown with its most common DNA and genes. The V and J calls follow TCRdb's processing rather than the paper's. For this sample there are about 77,000 distinct CDR3 sequences; approximately 82% appear just once. The biggest ten clones account for around 40% of the sample.

For this clonotype: Its antigen has not been determined. A read error may produce the germline difference seen at one junction end.

The TCR sequence derives from a man in his 70s with non-small cell lung cancer. What was sequenced was distant non-tumor lung tissue. The receptor chain draws on TRBV11-2 and TRBJ2-7, with the D call tentatively TRBD1 or TRBD2, each fitting 5 bases. The CDR3 protein is CASSLDHGATYEQHF. The base sequence is TGTGCCAGCAGCTTAGATCACGGGGCCACCTACGAGCAGCACTTC.